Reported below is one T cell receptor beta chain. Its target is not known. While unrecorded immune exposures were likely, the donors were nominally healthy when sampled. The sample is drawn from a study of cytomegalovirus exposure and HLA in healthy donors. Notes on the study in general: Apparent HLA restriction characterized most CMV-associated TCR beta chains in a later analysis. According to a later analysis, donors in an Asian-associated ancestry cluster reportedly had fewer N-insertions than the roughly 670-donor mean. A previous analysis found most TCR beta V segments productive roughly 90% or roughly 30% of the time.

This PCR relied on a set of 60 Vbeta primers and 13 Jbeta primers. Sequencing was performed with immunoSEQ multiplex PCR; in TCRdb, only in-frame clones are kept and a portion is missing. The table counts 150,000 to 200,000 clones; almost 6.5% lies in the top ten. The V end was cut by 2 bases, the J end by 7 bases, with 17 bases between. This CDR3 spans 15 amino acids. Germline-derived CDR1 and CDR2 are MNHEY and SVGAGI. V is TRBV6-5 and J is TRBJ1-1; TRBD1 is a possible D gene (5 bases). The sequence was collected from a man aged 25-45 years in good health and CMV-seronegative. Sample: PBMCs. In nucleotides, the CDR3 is TGTGCCAGCAGTTACGCAGGGATCAACACTGGTGAAGCTTTCTTT. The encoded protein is CASSYAGINTGEAFF.